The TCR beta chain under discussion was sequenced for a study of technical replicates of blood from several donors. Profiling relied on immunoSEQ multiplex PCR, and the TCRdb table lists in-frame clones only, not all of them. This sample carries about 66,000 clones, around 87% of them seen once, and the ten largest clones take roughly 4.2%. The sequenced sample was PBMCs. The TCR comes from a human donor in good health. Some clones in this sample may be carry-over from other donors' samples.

The CDR3 spells CASRAGTSVSTDTQYF. Written as DNA, the CDR3 is TGCGCCAGCAGGGCCGGGACTAGCGTTAGCACAGATACGCAGTATTTT. This chain joins TRBV5-1 and TRBJ2-3, with 10 bases that match TRBD2. The CDR3 is 16 residues long. The germline V gene encodes CDR1 SGHRS and CDR2 YFSETQ. V dropped 5 bases and J dropped 0; count of bases not matched to a gene: 6. The full variable domain, in which reference TRBV5-1 and TRBJ2-3 provide the parts outside the CDR3, is KAGVTQTPRYLIKTRGQQVTLSCSPISGHRSVSWYQQTPGQGLQFLFEYFSETQRNKGNFPGRFSGRQFSNSRSEMNVSTLELGDSALYLCASRAGTSVSTDTQYFGPGTRLTVL.